Shown below are 16 T cell receptor beta chains from a single sample sequenced in a study of T cell changes during pregnancy in multiple sclerosis. The table came from immunoSEQ multiplex PCR; TCRdb's copy has only in-frame clones and leaves some out. The sample comprises tens of thousands of clones, around 92% of which are singletons, and about 2.9% rests with the top ten. Material: peripheral blood, obtained in the second trimester of pregnancy. All receptors derive from a female donor in good health, enrolled as a control in a pregnancy study.

Notes on this clone: The germline gene is not matched at one end of the junction; a read error may be the cause. The chain uses TRBV11-2 and TRBJ1-1; D is possibly TRBD1 (5 bases). Per the germline V gene, CDR1 is SGHAT and CDR2 is FQNNGV. The CDR3 consists of 13 residues. The CDR3 protein is CASSLDWGGVAAF. As DNA, the CDR3 is TGTGCCAGCAGCTTAGATTGGGGGGGTGTAGCCGCTTTT.

The chain combines TRBV5-4 with TRBJ2-5; tentative D call: TRBD2 (5 bases). The ends were cut back, 3 bases at V and 11 bases at J, with 17 bases in the middle. This CDR3 has 13 amino acids. Germline CDR1 is SGHNT and CDR2 is YYREEE (reference sequence). CDR3 residues: CASSWPSGLEQYF. The DNA of the CDR3 is TGTGCCAGCAGCTGGCCCTCGGGGTTGGAGCAGTACTTC.

The V and J genes are TRBV19 and TRBJ2-7; 10 bases match TRBD2. The V and J ends lost 1 base and 1 base, in that order; junction bases with no gene match: 4. The CDR3 is 16 residues long. The germline gives CDR1 LNHDA, CDR2 SQIVND (reference sequence). CDR3 DNA sequence: TGTGCCAGTAGTATAGGAGCTAGCGGGGGTTCCTACGAGCAGTACTTC. Translating it yields CASSIGASGGSYEQYF.

The chain links TRBV19 to TRBJ1-1; D not resolved. Germline loops: CDR1 LNHDA, CDR2 SQIVND (reference sequence). CDR3 length: 16 residues. Trimming shortened V by 5 bases and J by 1 base, and 17 bases separated the two germline ends. The CDR3 loop is CASSRISGRRNTEAFF. DNA for the CDR3: TGTGCCAGTAGTCGAATATCTGGGAGGAGGAACACTGAAGCTTTCTTT.

A single count supports this clone. This rearrangement joins TRBV6-4 to TRBJ2-1; 14 nucleotides line up with TRBD2. Germline assignment: CDR1 MRHNA and CDR2 SNTAGT. V lost 5 bases, J lost 9 bases, and 9 bases stayed unmatched. The CDR3 is made up of 16 amino acids. In DNA form, the CDR3 reads TGTGCCAGCAGTCCCGGGACTAGCGGGAGTCCGGTTGAGCAGTTCTTC. Protein sequence: CASSPGTSGSPVEQFF.

The V and J genes are TRBV6-6 and TRBJ1-4; 7 nucleotides line up with TRBD1. J lost 6 bases, V lost 5 bases, and 6 bases had no gene match. Germline loops: CDR1 MNHNY, CDR2 SVGAGI (reference sequence). The CDR3 totals 14 residues. The CDR3 coding sequence is TGTGCCAGCAGTCGGGGACAGAGATATGAAAAACTGTTTTTT. Its translation: CASSRGQRYEKLFF.

The rearrangement links TRBV6-6 to TRBJ2-3; possibly TRBD2 for D (6 bases). Trimming took 7 bases from V and 5 from J, leaving 19 bases between them. CDR3 size: 15 residues. Germline V gene data show CDR1 as MNHNY and CDR2 as SVGAGI (reference sequence). The CDR3 sequence is CASNGPSGVLDTQYF. CDR3 bases: TGTGCCAGCAATGGCCCTTCGGGGGTTCTAGATACGCAGTATTTT.

In this sample, this clone turned up once. The CDR3 nucleotides read TGTGCCAGCACCCCTGGCGGGAGACTCGAGCAGTACTTC. This encodes CASTPGGRLEQYF. This rearrangement joins TRBV6-5 to TRBJ2-7, with 7 positions matching TRBD2. The CDR3 contains 13 residues. Trimming cost V 7 bases and J 6 bases; bases outside gene matches: 9. Germline-derived CDR1 and CDR2 are MNHEY and SVGAGI.

This chain connects TRBV19 to TRBJ2-5; 8 bases are shared with TRBD2. CDR3 length: 13 amino acids. CDR1 and CDR2 from the germline V gene are LNHDA and SQIVND (reference sequence). The V gene end was trimmed by 9 bases and the J gene end by 5 bases; junction bases not matched to a gene: 8. CDR3 DNA: TGTGCCAGCGCCGAGCGGGGGACGGAGACCCAGTACTTC. Translation: CASAERGTETQYF.

This clone was observed a few times. The chain employs TRBV5-1 and TRBJ1-3; 7 bases are a match to TRBD1. This CDR3 spans 14 amino acids. J was trimmed by 2 bases and V by 5 bases; bases with no gene match: 4. Per germline, CDR1 SGHRS and CDR2 YFSETQ. The CDR3 region has the DNA TGCGCCAGCAGTTCACAGGGGACTGGAAACACCATATATTTT. Translated, it gives CASSSQGTGNTIYF.

This chain connects TRBV7-2 to TRBJ2-7; TRBD2 matches 7 bases. V was pared by 5 bases and J by 6 bases, with 10 bases of the junction left unmatched. In germline, CDR1 is SGHTA, CDR2 FQGNSA. This CDR3 is built from 14 residues. DNA of the CDR3: TGTGCCAGCAGCACCGGGGGGTCCCTTCGCGAGCAGTACTTC. It translates to CASSTGGSLREQYF.

The chain employs TRBV27 and TRBJ1-4; D call uncertain. This CDR3 contains 16 residues. Trimming removed 2 bases at V and 5 bases at J, with 15 bases between. The V gene's germline CDR1 is MNHEY and CDR2 SMNVEV (reference sequence). The CDR3 region has the DNA TGTGCCAGCAGTTTAAACCCCAGTTATGCAAATGAAAAACTGTTTTTT. Translating it yields CASSLNPSYANEKLFF.

The chain employs TRBV5-4 and TRBJ2-7; D may be TRBD1 (5 bases). Germline V gene sequence: CDR1 SGHNT, CDR2 YYREEE (reference sequence). Trimming left V 0 bases short and J 3 bases short, with 13 bases between. The CDR3 consists of 15 residues. The CDR3 DNA follows: TGTGCCAGCAGCTTGGGCCAGGGTCTTTTCTACGAGCAGTACTTC. Its translation is CASSLGQGLFYEQYF.

The V call is TRBV4-1, the J call TRBJ2-7; maybe TRBD1 (6 bases). Germline V gives CDR1 MGHRA, CDR2 YSYEKL. The CDR3 is 14 residues long. V was pared by 4 bases and J by 3 bases, with 13 bases between. CDR3: CASSLSEGDYEQYF. The CDR3, as DNA: TGCGCCAGCAGCCTCAGCGAGGGGGACTACGAGCAGTACTTC.

This sequence joins TRBV27 and TRBJ2-7; 10 bases are a match to TRBD1. V gave up 2 bases and J gave up 5 bases; unmatched junction bases: 12. Germline V gene sequence: CDR1 MNHEY, CDR2 SMNVEV (reference sequence). The CDR3 covers 17 residues. The CDR3 protein is CASSLALSGTGVDEQYF. The DNA for the CDR3 is TGTGCCAGCAGTTTAGCTCTTTCCGGGACAGGGGTCGACGAGCAGTACTTC.

The chain combines TRBV7-3 with TRBJ2-7, with a weak D call TRBD2 (5 bases). Trimming stripped 3 bases from V and 4 bases from J, with 13 bases between. This CDR3 contains 14 residues. CDR1 is SGHTA and CDR2 is FQGTGA in the germline V gene. The CDR3 nucleotides read TGTGCCAGCAGCTTGAGCGGACCCCCTTACGAGCAGTACTTC. This sequence encodes CASSLSGPPYEQYF.